The 21 T cell receptor beta chains reported below all come from one sample, sequenced in a study of response to subunit inactivated influenza vaccine. Each CDR3 protein gets one entry after TCRdb re-called the RT-PCR reads with MiXCR. The data contain hundreds of thousands of distinct CDR3 sequences, approximately 14% of them singletons. The sample in question was PBMCs from blood, obtained 14 to 15 days before vaccination. These receptor sequences come from a man aged 45-65 years who received an inactivated influenza vaccine.

This clonotype has more than one count but fewer than ten. The chain uses TRBV19 and TRBJ1-1; 7 bases align to TRBD1. The trim removed 4 bases at V and 3 bases at J, leaving 5 bases unmatched. Germline CDR1 and CDR2: LNHDA and SQIVND (reference sequence). The length of the CDR3 is 14 residues. CDR3 in DNA: TGTGCCAGTAGTACAAAAACAGGGGACACTGAAGCTTTCTTT. It yields the protein CASSTKTGDTEAFF.

This clonotype occurred many times. The J gene is TRBJ2-3, the V gene TRBV6-5; 7 bases match TRBD1. Germline assignment: CDR1 MNHEY and CDR2 SVGAGI. J lost 2 bases, V lost 4 bases, and 6 bases had no gene match. CDR3 size: 15 residues. As DNA, the CDR3 is TGTGCCAGCAGTTCCCTGACAGGGAACACAGATACGCAGTATTTT. This encodes CASSSLTGNTDTQYF.

This clonotype was recorded a few times. The V and J genes are TRBV20-1 and TRBJ2-1, with D perhaps matching TRBD2 (6 bases). Trimming took 2 bases from V and 8 from J, leaving 16 bases between them. This CDR3 region has 14 residues. Germline V gene data show CDR1 as DFQATT and CDR2 as SNEGSKA (reference sequence). CDR3 region: CSARPRTILYEQFF. For the CDR3, the DNA is TGCAGTGCTAGACCGAGGACTATCCTGTATGAGCAGTTCTTC.

V usage is TRBV20-1 and J usage is TRBJ2-5; 7 positions match TRBD2. Germline V gives CDR1 DFQATT, CDR2 SNEGSKA (reference sequence). The CDR3 covers 14 residues. Trimming removed 2 bases from V and 2 bases from J; junction bases left unmatched: 5. DNA for the CDR3: TGCAGTGCTAGAATTCCCGGGGGGCAAGAGACCCAGTACTTC. Translating it yields CSARIPGGQETQYF.

The rearrangement uses TRBV7-9 and TRBJ2-7, with D possibly matching TRBD1 (5 bases). This CDR3 has 12 residues. In germline, CDR1 is SEHNR, CDR2 FQNEAQ (reference sequence). Trimming took 2 bases from V and 5 from J, leaving 7 bases between them. The CDR3 loop is CASSLSRDEQYF. CDR3 coding DNA: TGTGCCAGCAGCTTATCCAGGGACGAGCAGTACTTC.

The chain carries TRBV7-8 and TRBJ2-7; possible D gene TRBD2, 6 bases. The CDR3 covers 15 residues. CDR1 is SGHVS and CDR2 is FQNEAQ in the germline V gene. V shed 2 bases and J shed 4 bases, with 15 bases lying between them. The CDR3 nucleotides are TGTGCCAGCAGCTTATTCGCAGGGAGGAAATACGAGCAGTACTTC. Translating it yields CASSLFAGRKYEQYF.

A few counts support this clonotype. The rearrangement links TRBV6-2 or TRBV6-3 to TRBJ2-1; possible D gene TRBD2, 5 bases. Trimming pared 0 bases from V and 0 bases from J, leaving 12 bases between. CDR3 length: 17 residues. CDR1 and CDR2 from the germline V gene are MNHEY and SVGEGT. CDR3 loop: CASSYSVQTNSYNEQFF. The CDR3 DNA sequence: TGTGCCAGCAGTTACTCTGTGCAGACTAACTCCTACAATGAGCAGTTCTTC.

At least ten counts were recorded for this clonotype. CDR3 sequence (DNA): TGTGCCAGCAGCCCCGGGGGACTAGCGGGAAGGAGGGAGACCCAGTACTTC. This sequence encodes CASSPGGLAGRRETQYF. This chain uses TRBV7-3 with TRBJ2-5; 13 bases fit TRBD2. Germline-derived CDR1 and CDR2 are SGHTA and FQGTGA. This CDR3 is built from 17 residues. J lost 5 bases, V lost 5 bases, and 11 bases had no gene match.

V gene TRBV28 combines with J gene TRBJ2-5; possibly TRBD1 or TRBD2 for D (5 bases each). V shed 9 bases and J shed 0 bases, with 14 bases lying between them. The CDR3 has 14 amino acids. Germline-derived CDR1 and CDR2 are MDHEN and SYDVKM. The CDR3 DNA reads TGTGCCAGTTACGGGACGGACGACCAAGAGACCCAGTACTTC. Its translation is CASYGTDDQETQYF.

There are a few counts of this clonotype. The V call is TRBV20-1, the J call TRBJ2-3, with D perhaps TRBD1 or TRBD2 (5 bases each). V lost 1 base, J lost 6 bases, and 17 bases lay in between. This CDR3 is 15 amino acids long. Germline lookup yields CDR1 DFQATT and CDR2 SNEGSKA (reference sequence). The CDR3 DNA reads TGCAGTGCTAGAGGGGACCACGAGGGGTCGGATACGCAGTATTTT. As protein: CSARGDHEGSDTQYF.

V usage is TRBV7-2 and J usage is TRBJ1-3, with a weak D call TRBD1 (5 bases). The V gene's germline CDR1 is SGHTA and CDR2 FQGNSA. V was cut by 4 bases and J by 5 bases, with 15 bases left in between. This CDR3 contains 15 residues. CDR3 DNA sequence: TGTGCCAGCAGCTCACCTCCGGGACGGAGAAACACCATATATTTT. Translated: CASSSPPGRRNTIYF.

This clonotype came up many times. This CDR3 reads CASSLDKPDIQYF. Here the CDR3 DNA reads TGCGCCAGCAGCTTGGACAAGCCCGACATTCAGTACTTC. The chain is built from TRBV5-1 and TRBJ2-4; unclear D gene. V shed 0 bases and J shed 8 bases, with 9 bases lying between them. CDR3 length equals 13 residues. From germline, CDR1 is SGHRS and CDR2 YFSETQ.

This clonotype was recorded a few times. The genes are TRBV9 and TRBJ2-1; 12 bases line up with TRBD2. The V and J ends lost 3 bases and 8 bases, in that order; junction bases with no gene match: 6. CDR3 size: 15 residues. Germline CDR1 SGDLS, CDR2 YYNGEE. The CDR3 region has the DNA TGTGCCAGCAGCGCCACTAGCGGGGGGCACCATGAGCAGTTCTTC. This encodes CASSATSGGHHEQFF.

This chain links TRBV3-1 with TRBJ2-7; 10 bases are shared with TRBD1. V trimming: 0 bases; J trimming: 4 bases; junction bases outside the gene matches: 0. There are 14 residues in the CDR3. The germline gives CDR1 LGHDT, CDR2 YNNKEL (reference sequence). The CDR3 loop reads CASSQEGQGYEQYF. The CDR3 nucleotides read TGTGCCAGCAGCCAAGAGGGACAGGGGTACGAGCAGTACTTC.

This clonotype was seen repeatedly, ten times or more. The rearrangement joins TRBV4-3 to TRBJ1-2; D unclear. Germline-derived CDR1 and CDR2 are LGHNA and YSLEER. V shed 0 bases and J shed 3 bases, with 11 bases lying between them. The CDR3 length is 15 residues. The chain's CDR3 is CASSQDRTVHYGYTF. The CDR3 DNA reads as TGCGCCAGCAGCCAAGATCGTACAGTGCACTATGGCTACACCTTC.

This clonotype has a handful of counts. The chain is built from TRBV18 and TRBJ2-1; D gene ambiguous. The length of the CDR3 is 16 residues. CDR1 and CDR2 (germline): KGHSH, LQKENI. The V end was cut by 0 bases, the J end by 4 bases, with 13 bases between. In nucleotides, the CDR3 is TGTGCCAGCTCACCACCAGGGTGGCAAAGATACAATGAGCAGTTCTTC. Translation gives CASSPPGWQRYNEQFF. The variable domain in full, with the rest retrieved from reference TRBV18 and TRBJ2-1, is NAGVMQNPRHLVRRRGQEARLRCSPMKGHSHVYWYRQLPEEGLKFMVYLQKENIIDESGMPKERFSAEFPKEGPSILRIQQVVRGDSAAYFCASSPPGWQRYNEQFFGPGTRLTVL.

The rearrangement links TRBV19 to TRBJ2-1; 11 bases are shared with TRBD1. The CDR3 totals 15 residues. Trimming at V came to 4 bases and at J to 11 bases, leaving 10 bases not matched to a gene. Germline V CDR1 and CDR2: LNHDA, SQIVND (reference sequence). Here the CDR3 DNA reads TGTGCCAGTAGTACCGGACAGGGGGCAGGGTATAAGCAGTTCTTC. It specifies CASSTGQGAGYKQFF.

This clonotype was counted a few times. This chain joins TRBV10-3 and TRBJ1-4; D uncertain. CDR1 is ENHRY and CDR2 is SYGVKD in the germline V gene. V gave up 6 bases and J gave up 5 bases, with 13 bases separating them. There are 14 residues in the CDR3. Here the CDR3 reads CAIRPSGGNEKLFF. In nucleotides, the CDR3 is TGTGCCATCAGACCCTCGGGAGGGAATGAAAAACTGTTTTTT.

The gene calls are TRBV9 and TRBJ2-3; D is ambiguous. The germline gives CDR1 SGDLS, CDR2 YYNGEE. With 0 bases removed from V and 2 bases from J, the gap between germline ends came to 7 bases. CDR3 size: 14 residues. The CDR3 loop is CASSVVWSTDTQYF. Written as DNA, the CDR3 is TGTGCCAGCAGCGTAGTTTGGTCCACAGATACGCAGTATTTT.

Concerning this clonotype: The junction does not match germline at one end; this may be a read error. V and J are TRBV5-1 and TRBJ2-5, with D uncertain. Germline assignment: CDR1 SGHRS and CDR2 YFSETQ. This CDR3 spans 11 amino acids. CDR3 residues: CASSLGETKYF. In DNA form, the CDR3 reads TGCGCCAGCAGCTTAGGAGAGACCAAGTACTTC.

This clonotype was seen more than once but under ten times. This sequence joins TRBV7-6 and TRBJ2-1; 9 bases line up with TRBD2. V lost 5 bases and J lost 7; bases outside the gene matches: 9. CDR1 and CDR2 from the germline V gene are SGHVS and FNYEAQ. The length of the CDR3 is 15 residues. This CDR3 is CASSPSGRSLNEQFF. The CDR3 bases are TGTGCCAGCAGCCCAAGCGGGAGGAGCTTAAATGAGCAGTTCTTC.